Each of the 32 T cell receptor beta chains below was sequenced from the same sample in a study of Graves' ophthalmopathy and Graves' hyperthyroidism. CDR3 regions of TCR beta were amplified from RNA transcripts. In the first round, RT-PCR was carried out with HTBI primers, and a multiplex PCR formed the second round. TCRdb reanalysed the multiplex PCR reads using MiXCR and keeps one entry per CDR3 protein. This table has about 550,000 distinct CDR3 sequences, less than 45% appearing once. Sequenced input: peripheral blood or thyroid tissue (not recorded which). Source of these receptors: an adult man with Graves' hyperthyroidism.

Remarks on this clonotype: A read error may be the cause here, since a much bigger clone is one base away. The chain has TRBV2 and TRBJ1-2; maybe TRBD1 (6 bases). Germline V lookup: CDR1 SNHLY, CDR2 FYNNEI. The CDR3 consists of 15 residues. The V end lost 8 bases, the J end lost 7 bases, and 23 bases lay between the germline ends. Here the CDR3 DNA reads TGTGCCAGCGCAAGGACAGCCGATCTCCGGGGTGGCTACACCTTC. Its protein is CASARTADLRGGYTF.

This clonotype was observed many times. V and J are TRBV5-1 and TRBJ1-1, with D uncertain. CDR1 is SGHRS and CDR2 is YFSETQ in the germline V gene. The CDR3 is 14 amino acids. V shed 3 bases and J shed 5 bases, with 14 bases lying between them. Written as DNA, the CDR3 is TGCGCCAGCAGCTCGGGGTCGGCGGGGACTGAAGCTTTCTTT. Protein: CASSSGSAGTEAFF.

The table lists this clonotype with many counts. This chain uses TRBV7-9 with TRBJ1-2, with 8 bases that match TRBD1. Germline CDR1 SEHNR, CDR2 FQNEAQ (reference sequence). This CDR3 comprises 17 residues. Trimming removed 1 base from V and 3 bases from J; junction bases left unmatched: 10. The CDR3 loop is CASSLGTGTSGDYGYTF. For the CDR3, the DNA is TGTGCCAGCAGCTTAGGGACAGGGACGAGTGGTGACTATGGCTACACCTTC.

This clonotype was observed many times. Written as DNA, the CDR3 is TGTGCCAGTAGTATAGATCAGGGTTACTATGGCTACACCTTC. Amino acids: CASSIDQGYYGYTF. V is TRBV19 and J is TRBJ1-2; tentative D call: TRBD1 (5 bases). The V gene's germline CDR1 is LNHDA and CDR2 SQIVND (reference sequence). V dropped 0 bases and J dropped 3 bases, with 8 bases sitting between them. The CDR3 is made up of 14 amino acids.

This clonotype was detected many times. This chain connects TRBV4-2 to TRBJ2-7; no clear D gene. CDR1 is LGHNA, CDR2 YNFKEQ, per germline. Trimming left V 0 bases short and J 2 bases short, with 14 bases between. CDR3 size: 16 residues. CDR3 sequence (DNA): TGTGCCAGCAGCCAAGACCTTGGGCTCACACCCTACGAGCAGTACTTC. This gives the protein CASSQDLGLTPYEQYF.

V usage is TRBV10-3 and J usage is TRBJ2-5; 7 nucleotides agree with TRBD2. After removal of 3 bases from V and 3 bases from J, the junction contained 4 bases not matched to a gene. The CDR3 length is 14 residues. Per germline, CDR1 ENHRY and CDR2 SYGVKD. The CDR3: CAISEGLAEETQYF. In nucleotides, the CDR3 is TGTGCCATCAGTGAAGGGCTAGCGGAAGAGACCCAGTACTTC.

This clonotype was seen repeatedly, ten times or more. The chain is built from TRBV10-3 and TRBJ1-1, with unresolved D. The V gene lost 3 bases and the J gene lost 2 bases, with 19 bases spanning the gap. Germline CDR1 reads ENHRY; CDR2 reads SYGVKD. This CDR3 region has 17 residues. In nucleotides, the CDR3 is TGTGCCATCAGTGACCGAGCCAGACCGGTGACCAACACTGAAGCTTTCTTT. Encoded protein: CAISDRARPVTNTEAFF.

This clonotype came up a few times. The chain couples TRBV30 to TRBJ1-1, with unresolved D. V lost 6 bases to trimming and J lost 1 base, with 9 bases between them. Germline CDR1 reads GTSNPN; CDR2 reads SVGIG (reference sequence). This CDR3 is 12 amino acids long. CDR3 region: CACYERNTEAFF. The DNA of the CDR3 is TGTGCCTGCTACGAACGGAACACTGAAGCTTTCTTT.

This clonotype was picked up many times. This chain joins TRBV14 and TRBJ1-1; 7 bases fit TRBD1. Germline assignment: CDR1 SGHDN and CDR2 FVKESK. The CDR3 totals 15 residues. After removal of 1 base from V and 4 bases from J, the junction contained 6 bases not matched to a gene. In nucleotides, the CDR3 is TGTGCCAGCAGCCAAGGAGACAGGGTAGGCACTGAAGCTTTCTTT. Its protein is CASSQGDRVGTEAFF.

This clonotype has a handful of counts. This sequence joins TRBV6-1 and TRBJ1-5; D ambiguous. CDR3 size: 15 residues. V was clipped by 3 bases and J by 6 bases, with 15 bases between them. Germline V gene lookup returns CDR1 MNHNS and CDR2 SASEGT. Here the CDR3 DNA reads TGTGCCAGCAGTGAGGCGAGGTGGGCTGGTCAGCCCCAGCATTTT. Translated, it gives CASSEARWAGQPQHF.

CDR3 bases: TGTGCCAGCTTAGAAGTGAACACTGAAGCTTTCTTT. The encoded protein is CASLEVNTEAFF. The rearrangement uses TRBV2 and TRBJ1-1, with unresolved D. The ends were cut back, 8 bases at V and 0 bases at J, with 7 bases in the middle. CDR1 and CDR2 from the germline V gene are SNHLY and FYNNEI. The CDR3 contains 12 residues.

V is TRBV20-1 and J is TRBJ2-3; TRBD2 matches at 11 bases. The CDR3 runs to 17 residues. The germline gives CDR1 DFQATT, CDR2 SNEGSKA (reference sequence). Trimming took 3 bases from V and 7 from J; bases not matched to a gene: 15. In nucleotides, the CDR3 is TGCAGTGCTAGTCGCCTAGAACCGGGGACTAGCGGAAATACGCAGTATTTT. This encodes CSASRLEPGTSGNTQYF.

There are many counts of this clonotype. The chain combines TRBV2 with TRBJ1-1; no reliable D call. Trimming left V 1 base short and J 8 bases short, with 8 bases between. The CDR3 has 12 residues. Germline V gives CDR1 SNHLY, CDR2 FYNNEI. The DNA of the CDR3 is TGTGCCAGCAGTGAAGGCGCGGGGGAAGCTTTCTTT. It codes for CASSEGAGEAFF.

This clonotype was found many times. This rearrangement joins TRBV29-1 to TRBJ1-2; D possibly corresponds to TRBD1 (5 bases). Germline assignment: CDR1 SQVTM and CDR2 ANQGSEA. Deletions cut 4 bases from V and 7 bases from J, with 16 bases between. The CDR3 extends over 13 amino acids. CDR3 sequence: CSVVGKGVSGYTF. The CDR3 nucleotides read TGCAGCGTTGTCGGAAAAGGGGTCAGTGGCTACACCTTC.

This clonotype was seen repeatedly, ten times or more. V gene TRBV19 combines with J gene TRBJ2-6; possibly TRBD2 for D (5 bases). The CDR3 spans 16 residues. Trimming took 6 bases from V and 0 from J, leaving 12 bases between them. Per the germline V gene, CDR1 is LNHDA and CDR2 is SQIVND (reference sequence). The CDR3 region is CASRGARNSGANVLTF. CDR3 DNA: TGTGCCAGTAGGGGAGCCAGGAACTCTGGGGCCAACGTCCTGACTTTC.

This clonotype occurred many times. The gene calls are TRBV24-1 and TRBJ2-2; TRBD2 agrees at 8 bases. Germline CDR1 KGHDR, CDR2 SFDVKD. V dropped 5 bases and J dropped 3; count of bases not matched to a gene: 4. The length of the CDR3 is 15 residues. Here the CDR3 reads CATSGSGTDTGELFF. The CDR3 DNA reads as TGTGCCACCAGTGGTAGCGGGACCGACACCGGGGAGCTGTTTTTT.

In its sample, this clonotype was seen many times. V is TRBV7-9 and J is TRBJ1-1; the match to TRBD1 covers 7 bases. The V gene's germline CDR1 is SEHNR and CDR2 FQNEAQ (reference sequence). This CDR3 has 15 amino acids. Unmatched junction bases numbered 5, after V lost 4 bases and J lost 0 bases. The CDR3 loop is CASSSQGGMNTEAFF. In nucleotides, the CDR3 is TGTGCCAGCAGCTCCCAGGGGGGAATGAACACTGAAGCTTTCTTT.

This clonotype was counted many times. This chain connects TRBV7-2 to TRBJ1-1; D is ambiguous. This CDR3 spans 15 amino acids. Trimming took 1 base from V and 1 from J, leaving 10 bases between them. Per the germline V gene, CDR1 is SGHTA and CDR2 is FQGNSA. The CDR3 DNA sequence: TGTGCCAGCAGCTTAGAACAGACTCCGAACACTGAAGCTTTCTTT. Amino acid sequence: CASSLEQTPNTEAFF. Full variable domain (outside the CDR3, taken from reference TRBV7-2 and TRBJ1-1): GAGVSQSPSNKVTEKGKDVELRCDPISGHTALYWYRQSLGQGLEFLIYFQGNSAPDKSGLPSDRFSAERTGGSVSTLTIQRTQQEDSAVYLCASSLEQTPNTEAFFGQGTRLTVV.

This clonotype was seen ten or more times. The CDR3, as DNA: TGTGCCACCAGCAGCCTGGGACCCAGGGAGATGGGTGAAGCTTTCTTT. Residues: CATSSLGPREMGEAFF. This chain links TRBV15 with TRBJ1-1; weak D call: TRBD1 (5 bases). The CDR3 consists of 16 residues. Germline V CDR1 and CDR2: LNHNV, YYDKDF (reference sequence). V was clipped by 3 bases and J by 7 bases, with 21 bases between them.

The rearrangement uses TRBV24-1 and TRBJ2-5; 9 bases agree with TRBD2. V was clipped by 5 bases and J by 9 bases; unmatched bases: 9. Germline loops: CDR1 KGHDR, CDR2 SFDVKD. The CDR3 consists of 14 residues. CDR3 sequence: CATSAGTSNQPQYF. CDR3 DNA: TGTGCCACCAGTGCGGGGACTAGCAATCAGCCCCAGTACTTC.

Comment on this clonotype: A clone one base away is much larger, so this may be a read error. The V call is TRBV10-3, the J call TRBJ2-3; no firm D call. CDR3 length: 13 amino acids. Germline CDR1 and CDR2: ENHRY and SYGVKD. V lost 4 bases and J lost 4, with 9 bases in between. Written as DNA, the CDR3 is TGTGCCATCAGTGTAGGCCATTCAGATACGCAGTATTTT. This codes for CAISVGHSDTQYF.

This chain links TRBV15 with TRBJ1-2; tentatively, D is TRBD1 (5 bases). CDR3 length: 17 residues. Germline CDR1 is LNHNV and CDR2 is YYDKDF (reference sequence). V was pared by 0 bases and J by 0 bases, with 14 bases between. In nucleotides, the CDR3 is TGTGCCACCAGCAGAGATCTAGGCAGGGACCCTAACTATGGCTACACCTTC. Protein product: CATSRDLGRDPNYGYTF.

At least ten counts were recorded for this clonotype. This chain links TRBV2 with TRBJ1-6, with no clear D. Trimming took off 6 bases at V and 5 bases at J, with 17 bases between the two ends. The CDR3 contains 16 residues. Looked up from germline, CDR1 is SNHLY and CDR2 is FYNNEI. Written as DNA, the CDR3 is TGTGCCAGCAGGACCGGCCGGAGGGCTGATAATTCACCCCTCCACTTT. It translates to CASRTGRRADNSPLHF.

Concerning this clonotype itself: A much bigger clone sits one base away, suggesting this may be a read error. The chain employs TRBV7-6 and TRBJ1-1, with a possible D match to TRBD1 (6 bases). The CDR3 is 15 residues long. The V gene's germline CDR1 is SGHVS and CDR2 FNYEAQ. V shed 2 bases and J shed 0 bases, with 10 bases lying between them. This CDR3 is CASSLNQGMNTEAFF. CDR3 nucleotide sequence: TGTGCCAGCAGCTTAAACCAGGGGATGAACACTGAAGCTTTCTTT.

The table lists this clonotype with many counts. CDR3 residues: CASRGRRNTEAFF. CDR3 coding DNA: TGTGCCAGCAGGGGCAGAAGGAACACTGAAGCTTTCTTT. The chain couples TRBV6-1 to TRBJ1-1; the D is unclear. The CDR3 is made up of 13 amino acids. Per the germline V gene, CDR1 is MNHNS and CDR2 is SASEGT. Trimming took off 6 bases at V and 1 base at J, with 9 bases between the two ends.

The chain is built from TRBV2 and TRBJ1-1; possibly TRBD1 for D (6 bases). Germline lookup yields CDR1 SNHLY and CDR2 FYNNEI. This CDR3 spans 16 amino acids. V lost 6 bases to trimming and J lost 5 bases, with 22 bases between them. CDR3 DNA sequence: TGTGCCAGCAGCTGGCTAGCGGGGGGGCTGGGGACTGAAGCTTTCTTT. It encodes CASSWLAGGLGTEAFF. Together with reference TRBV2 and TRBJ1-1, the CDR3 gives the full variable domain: EPEVTQTPSHQVTQMGQEVILRCVPISNHLYFYWYRQILGQKVEFLVSFYNNEISEKSEIFDDQFSVERPDGSNFTLKIRSTKLEDSAMYFCASSWLAGGLGTEAFFGQGTRLTVV.

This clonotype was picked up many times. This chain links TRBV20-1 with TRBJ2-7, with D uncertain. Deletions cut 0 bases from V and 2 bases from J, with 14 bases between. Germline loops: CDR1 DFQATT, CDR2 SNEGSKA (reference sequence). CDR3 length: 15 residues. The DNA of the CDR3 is TGCAGTGCTAGAGAAGGGATAACAGTTGCCTACGAGCAGTACTTC. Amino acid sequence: CSAREGITVAYEQYF.

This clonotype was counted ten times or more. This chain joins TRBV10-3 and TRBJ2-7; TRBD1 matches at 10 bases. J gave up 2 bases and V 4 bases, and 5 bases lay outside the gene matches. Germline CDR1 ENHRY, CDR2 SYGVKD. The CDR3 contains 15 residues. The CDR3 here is CAISGAGQGPYEQYF. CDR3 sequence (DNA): TGTGCCATCAGTGGTGCGGGACAGGGGCCCTACGAGCAGTACTTC.

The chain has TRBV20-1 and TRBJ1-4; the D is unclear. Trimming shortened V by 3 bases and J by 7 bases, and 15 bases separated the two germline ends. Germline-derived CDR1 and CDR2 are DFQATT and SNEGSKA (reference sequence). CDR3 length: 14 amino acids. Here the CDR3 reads CSASEQFGVEKLFF. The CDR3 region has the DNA TGCAGTGCTAGTGAACAGTTTGGGGTTGAAAAACTGTTTTTT.

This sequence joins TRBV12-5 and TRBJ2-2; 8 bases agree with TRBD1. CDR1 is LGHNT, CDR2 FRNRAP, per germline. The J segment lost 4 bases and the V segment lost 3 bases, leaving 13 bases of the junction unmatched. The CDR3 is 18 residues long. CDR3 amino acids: CASGFKLRGPQGTGELFF. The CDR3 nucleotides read TGTGCTAGTGGTTTCAAGCTCAGGGGGCCACAGGGCACCGGGGAGCTGTTTTTT.

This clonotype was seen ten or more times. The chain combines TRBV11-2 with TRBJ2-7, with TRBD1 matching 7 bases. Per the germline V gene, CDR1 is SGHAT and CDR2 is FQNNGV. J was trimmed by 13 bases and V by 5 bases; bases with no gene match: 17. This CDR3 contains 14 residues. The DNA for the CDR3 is TGTGCCAGCAGCCGAACGGGCGGGCCGACAGGGCGATACTTC. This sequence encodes CASSRTGGPTGRYF.

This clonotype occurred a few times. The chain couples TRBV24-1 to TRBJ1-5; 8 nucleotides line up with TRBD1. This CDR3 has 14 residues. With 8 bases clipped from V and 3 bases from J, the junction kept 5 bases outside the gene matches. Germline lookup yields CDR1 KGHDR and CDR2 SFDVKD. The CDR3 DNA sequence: TGTGCCACCACTCGGACAGGGTTCAATCAGCCCCAGCATTTT. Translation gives CATTRTGFNQPQHF.